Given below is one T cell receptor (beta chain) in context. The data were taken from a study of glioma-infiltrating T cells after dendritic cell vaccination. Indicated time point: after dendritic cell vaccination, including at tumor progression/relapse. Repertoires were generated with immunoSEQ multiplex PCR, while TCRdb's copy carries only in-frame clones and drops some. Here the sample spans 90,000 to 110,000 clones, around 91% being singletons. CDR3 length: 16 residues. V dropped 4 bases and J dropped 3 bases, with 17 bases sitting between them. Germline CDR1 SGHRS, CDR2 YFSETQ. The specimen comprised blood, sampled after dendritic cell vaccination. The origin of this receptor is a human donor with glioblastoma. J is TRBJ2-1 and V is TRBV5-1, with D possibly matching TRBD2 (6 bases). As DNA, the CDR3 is TGCGCCAGCAGCCTGGACTCTACCGGGGGCTACAATGAGCAGTTCTTC. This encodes CASSLDSTGGYNEQFF.